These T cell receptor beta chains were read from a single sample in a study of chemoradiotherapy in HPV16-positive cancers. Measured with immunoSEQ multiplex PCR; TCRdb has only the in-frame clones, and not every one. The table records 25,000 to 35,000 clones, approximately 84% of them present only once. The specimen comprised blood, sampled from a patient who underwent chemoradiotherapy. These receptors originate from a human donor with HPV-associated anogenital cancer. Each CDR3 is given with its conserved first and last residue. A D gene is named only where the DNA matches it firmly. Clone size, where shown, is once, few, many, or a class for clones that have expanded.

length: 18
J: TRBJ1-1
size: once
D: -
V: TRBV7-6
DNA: TGTGCCAGCAGCTTAGGTAGGGGGAAACAATCAGAAAACACTGAAGCTTTCTTT
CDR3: CASSLGRGKQSENTEAFF

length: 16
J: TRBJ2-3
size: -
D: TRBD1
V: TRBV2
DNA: TGTGCCAGCAGGGTAGGACAGGGTTTGAGCACAGATACGCAGTATTTT
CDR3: CASRVGQGLSTDTQYF

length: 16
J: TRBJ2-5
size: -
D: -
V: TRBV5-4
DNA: TGTGCCAGCAGCCGACAACTAGCAAACCCCGAGGAGACCCAGTACTTC
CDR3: CASSRQLANPEETQYF

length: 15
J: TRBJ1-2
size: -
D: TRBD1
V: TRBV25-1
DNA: TGTGCCAGCAGTGAATATAGACAGGGATTAGGTGGCTACACCTTC
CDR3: CASSEYRQGLGGYTF

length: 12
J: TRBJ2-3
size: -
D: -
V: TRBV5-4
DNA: TGTGCCAGCAGCTTGGGCCGAGATACGCAGTATTTT
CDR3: CASSLGRDTQYF

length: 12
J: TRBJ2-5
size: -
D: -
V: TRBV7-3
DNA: TGTGCCAGCAGCTTACAGGGCGAGACCCAGTACTTC
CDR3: CASSLQGETQYF

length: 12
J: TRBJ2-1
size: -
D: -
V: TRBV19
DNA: TGTGCCAGTAGCAGTCTTTGGAATGAGCAGTTCTTC
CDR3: CASSSLWNEQFF

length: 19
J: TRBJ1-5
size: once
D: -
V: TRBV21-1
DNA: TGTGCCAGCAGCCGGTCAGGAGTATTCATCCGTGATAGCAATCAGCCCCAGCATTTT
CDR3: CASSRSGVFIRDSNQPQHF

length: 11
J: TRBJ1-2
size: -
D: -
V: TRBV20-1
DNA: TGCAGTGCTAGTCGTCCTGGAGGCTACACCTTC
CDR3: CSASRPGGYTF

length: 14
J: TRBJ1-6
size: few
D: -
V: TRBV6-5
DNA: TGTGCCAGCAGACGCCTCAATGATAATTCACCCCTCCACTTT
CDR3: CASRRLNDNSPLHF

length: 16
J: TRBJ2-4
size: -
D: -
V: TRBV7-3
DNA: TGTGCCAGCAGCTTATTGGGCCGTCCGTCCAAAAACATTCAGTACTTC
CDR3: CASSLLGRPSKNIQYF

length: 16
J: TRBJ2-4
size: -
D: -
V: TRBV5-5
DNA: TGTGCCAGCAGCTTGGGAGACTTTCTACCCAAAAACATTCAGTACTTC
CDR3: CASSLGDFLPKNIQYF

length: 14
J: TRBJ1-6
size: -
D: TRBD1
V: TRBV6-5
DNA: TGTGCCAGCAAGCTACAGGGGTCCTATTCACCCCTCCACTTT
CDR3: CASKLQGSYSPLHF

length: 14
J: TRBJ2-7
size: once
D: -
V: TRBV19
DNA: TGTGCCAGTAGTATACTGGGGATCTCCTACGAGCAGTACTTC
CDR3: CASSILGISYEQYF

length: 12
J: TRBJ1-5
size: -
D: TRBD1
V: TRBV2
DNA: TGTGCCAGTGGGACAGACAATCAGCCCCAGCATTTT
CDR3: CASGTDNQPQHF

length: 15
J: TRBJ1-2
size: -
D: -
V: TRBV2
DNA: TGTGCCAGCAGTGAAGAATCCGGGCCCAACTATGGCTACACCTTC
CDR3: CASSEESGPNYGYTF

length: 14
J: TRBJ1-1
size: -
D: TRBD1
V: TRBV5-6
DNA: TGTGCCAGCAGCTTGGAGGCAGGGGGCACTGAAGCTTTCTTT
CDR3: CASSLEAGGTEAFF

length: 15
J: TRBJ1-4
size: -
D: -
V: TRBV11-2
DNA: TGTGCCAGCAGCCCCCCGGGGGGGGTTAATGAAAAACTGTTTTTT
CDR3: CASSPPGGVNEKLFF

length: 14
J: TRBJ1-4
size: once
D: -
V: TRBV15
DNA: TGTGCCACCAGCAATCGAGGGTCTAATGAAAAACTGTTTTTT
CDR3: CATSNRGSNEKLFF

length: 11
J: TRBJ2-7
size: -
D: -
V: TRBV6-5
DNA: TGTGCCAGCAGTTACTCCGGGATGGAGTACTTC
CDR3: CASSYSGMEYF

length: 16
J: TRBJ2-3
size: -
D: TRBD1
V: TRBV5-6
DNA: TGTGCCAGCAGCTTGATGACAGGGGAACAGGCAGATACGCAGTATTTT
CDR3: CASSLMTGEQADTQYF

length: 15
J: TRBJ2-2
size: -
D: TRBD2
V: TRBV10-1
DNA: TGCGCCAGCAGCCGTAGCGGGGGGGACACCGGGGAGCTGTTTTTT
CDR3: CASSRSGGDTGELFF

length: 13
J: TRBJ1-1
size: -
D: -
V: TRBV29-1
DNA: TGCAGCGTTCGACGGACGGAGAACACTGAAGCTTTCTTT
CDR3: CSVRRTENTEAFF

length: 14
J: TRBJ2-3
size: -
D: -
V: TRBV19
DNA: TGTGCCAGTAGTGCCAGGGATGCCACAGATACGCAGTATTTT
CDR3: CASSARDATDTQYF

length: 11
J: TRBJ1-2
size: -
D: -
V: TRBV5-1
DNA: TGCGCCAGCACCCTAGGGGATGGCTACACCTTC
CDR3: CASTLGDGYTF

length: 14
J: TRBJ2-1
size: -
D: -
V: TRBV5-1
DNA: TGCGCCAGCAGCCAAGGGGTCTCCTACAATGAGCAGTTCTTC
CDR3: CASSQGVSYNEQFF

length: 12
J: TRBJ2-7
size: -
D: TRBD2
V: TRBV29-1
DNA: TGCAGCGTTCGGGGAGGGCCATACGAGCAGTACTTC
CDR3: CSVRGGPYEQYF

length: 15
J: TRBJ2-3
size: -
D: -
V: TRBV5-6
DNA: TGTGCCAGCAGCCAGAGGACAGGGAGGGGAGATACGCAGTATTTT
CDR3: CASSQRTGRGDTQYF

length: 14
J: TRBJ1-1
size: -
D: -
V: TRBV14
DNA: TGTGCCAGCAGCCAAGAAGTGCAGGGGACTGAAGCTTTCTTT
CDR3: CASSQEVQGTEAFF

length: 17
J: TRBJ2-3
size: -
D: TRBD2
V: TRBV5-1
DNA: TGCGCCAGCAGCTTCGGACTTAGCGGGGGGTATACAGATACGCAGTATTTT
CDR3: CASSFGLSGGYTDTQYF

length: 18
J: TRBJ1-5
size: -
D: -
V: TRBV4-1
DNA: TGCGCCAGCAGCCAACTAAACATGGGGACGAGCGGGGATCAGCCCCAGCATTTT
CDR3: CASSQLNMGTSGDQPQHF

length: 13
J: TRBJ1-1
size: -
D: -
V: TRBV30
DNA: TGTGCCTGGAGTGTACAGGGAAAAACTGAAGCTTTCTTT
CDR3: CAWSVQGKTEAFF

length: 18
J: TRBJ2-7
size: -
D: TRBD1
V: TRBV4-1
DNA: TGCGCCAGCAGCCAACTTTCTCTCTCCGGGACAGGGCCCTACGAGCAGTACTTC
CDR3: CASSQLSLSGTGPYEQYF